These 23 T cell receptor beta chains were sequenced from one sample in a study of T cells in localized non-small cell lung cancer. The table came from immunoSEQ multiplex PCR; TCRdb's copy has only in-frame clones and leaves some out. The table has about 79,000 clones, 88% seen once. Sequencing was performed on peripheral blood, taken before any cancer treatment. Receptor source: a woman aged 40-69 years with stage I squamous cell lung carcinoma.

The count of this clone is one. The chain employs TRBV5-1 and TRBJ2-3; the D gene is possibly TRBD2 (5 bases). Trimming took 0 bases from V and 0 from J, leaving 8 bases between them. The CDR3 totals 15 residues. Germline lookup yields CDR1 SGHRS and CDR2 YFSETQ. DNA for the CDR3: TGCGCCAGCAGCTTGGGCGGACTCAGCACAGATACGCAGTATTTT. Its protein product is CASSLGGLSTDTQYF.

The genes are TRBV18 and TRBJ1-1, with 7 bases fitting TRBD1. The V gene end was trimmed by 4 bases and the J gene end by 0 bases; junction bases not matched to a gene: 2. Germline CDR1 is KGHSH and CDR2 is LQKENI. This CDR3 is 14 amino acids long. As DNA, the CDR3 is TGTGCCAGCTCACGGGGACAGCTGAACACTGAAGCTTTCTTT. It codes for CASSRGQLNTEAFF.

The V and J genes are TRBV6-1 and TRBJ1-2; no firm D call. V lost 1 base to trimming and J lost 7 bases, with 7 bases between them. This CDR3 contains 12 residues. Germline values: CDR1 MNHNS, CDR2 SASEGT. CDR3 sequence: CASSEGDIGYTF. The DNA for the CDR3 is TGTGCCAGCAGTGAAGGAGACATTGGCTACACCTTC.

V usage is TRBV25-1 and J usage is TRBJ1-6; TRBD1 aligns across 7 bases. CDR3 length equals 16 residues. CDR1 and CDR2 from the germline V gene are MGHDK and SYGVNS. J lost 4 bases, V lost 6 bases, and 9 bases had no gene match. In DNA form, the CDR3 reads TGTGCCAGCAGCGAGGGACAGCGCTCTTATAATTCACCCCTCCACTTT. The encoded protein is CASSEGQRSYNSPLHF.

The chain has TRBV21-1 and TRBJ1-5; the D segment call TRBD1 is taken from the table without a DNA check. TRBV21-1 is a pseudogene locus. The CDR3 runs to 19 residues. In nucleotides, the CDR3 is TGTGCCAGCAGCAAAAGGAAGACAGGGTCGAGGGTTAGCAATCAGCCCCAGCATTTT. This gives the protein CASSKRKTGSRVSNQPQHF.

This chain connects TRBV12-5 to TRBJ1-2, with a tentative D call TRBD1 (5 bases). There are 13 residues in the CDR3. The ends were cut back, 3 bases at V and 4 bases at J, with 9 bases in the middle. Germline V lookup: CDR1 LGHNT, CDR2 FRNRAP. The CDR3 protein is CASGFQGGYGYTF. The CDR3 DNA reads TGTGCTAGTGGTTTCCAGGGAGGCTATGGCTACACCTTC.

The chain uses TRBV4-2 and TRBJ1-1; D remains ambiguous. Between the trimmed V and J ends, which lost 4 bases and 0 bases, there was a span of 12 bases. The CDR3 is 15 amino acids. Looked up from germline, CDR1 is LGHNA and CDR2 is YNFKEQ. The CDR3 reads CASSRANAVNTEAFF. In nucleotides, the CDR3 is TGTGCCAGCAGCCGAGCCAACGCCGTGAACACTGAAGCTTTCTTT.

This chain links TRBV6-1 with TRBJ2-5; D not certain. Germline V gene lookup returns CDR1 MNHNS and CDR2 SASEGT. V was trimmed by 2 bases and J by 6 bases, leaving 10 bases between them. This CDR3 region has 13 residues. CDR3 DNA: TGTGCCAGCAGTGAAAGTCGGGCCCAGACCCAGTACTTC. This gives the protein CASSESRAQTQYF.

The genes are TRBV30 and TRBJ2-5; 14 bases align to TRBD2. Losses at the gene ends were 1 base for V and 4 bases for J; bases not matched to a gene: 5. The CDR3 length is 16 residues. Germline CDR1 and CDR2: GTSNPN and SVGIG (reference sequence). This chain's CDR3 is CAWSAGLAGARETQYF. In DNA form, the CDR3 reads TGTGCCTGGAGTGCGGGACTAGCGGGGGCTAGAGAGACCCAGTACTTC.

This chain uses TRBV10-2 with TRBJ1-2; 7 bases map to TRBD1. From germline, CDR1 is WSHSY and CDR2 SAAADI. The CDR3 contains 14 residues. Unmatched junction bases numbered 1, after V lost 3 bases and J lost 0 bases. CDR3 DNA sequence: TGCGCCAGCAGTGAAGGGGGCGCTAACTATGGCTACACCTTC. This translates into CASSEGGANYGYTF.

This clone was observed a handful of times. DNA of the CDR3: TGTGCCTGGTGGCGAATGAAACGGGGGGTTGGCGAGCAGTACTTC. It translates to CAWWRMKRGVGEQYF. The genes are TRBV30 and TRBJ2-7; 7 positions agree with TRBD2. The CDR3 loop spans 15 amino acids. CDR1 is GTSNPN and CDR2 is SVGIG in the germline V gene (reference sequence). The V and J ends lost 5 bases and 6 bases, in that order; junction bases with no gene match: 16.

The genes are TRBV7-9 and TRBJ2-7; unclear D gene. Germline lookup yields CDR1 SEHNR and CDR2 FQNEAQ (reference sequence). V shed 5 bases and J shed 2 bases, with 16 bases lying between them. The CDR3 length is 15 residues. As DNA, the CDR3 is TGTGCCAGCAGCACCCGACGGGCCCCAACCTACGAGCAGTACTTC. Protein sequence: CASSTRRAPTYEQYF.

The count of this clone is one. This rearrangement joins TRBV6-4 to TRBJ1-2; D is perhaps TRBD1 (5 bases). The CDR3 is 15 residues long. Trimming removed 0 bases from V and 7 bases from J, with 15 bases in between. Germline CDR1 MRHNA, CDR2 SNTAGT. The CDR3 region has the DNA TGTGCCAGCAGTGACTCGTACGGGAGGGGAGGTGGCTACACCTTC. This codes for CASSDSYGRGGGYTF.

This clone was seen a single time. CDR3 in amino acids: CASSPGTSGSTDTQYF. The CDR3 coding sequence is TGTGCCAGCTCACCTGGGACTAGCGGGAGCACAGATACGCAGTATTTT. This chain uses TRBV18 with TRBJ2-3; 12 bases align to TRBD2. The V segment lost 3 bases and the J segment 0 bases; nucleotides outside the gene matches: 1. This CDR3 has 16 residues. CDR1 and CDR2 from the germline V gene are KGHSH and LQKENI.

This chain uses TRBV6-5 with TRBJ2-5; 9 bases fit TRBD1. V was pared by 5 bases and J by 1 base, with 2 bases of the junction left unmatched. The CDR3 is 14 amino acids. The germline V gene encodes CDR1 MNHEY and CDR2 SVGAGI. The CDR3 DNA is TGTGCCAGCAGTGAGACAGGGGGCCAAGAGACCCAGTACTTC. Protein sequence: CASSETGGQETQYF.

This clone was counted a single time. The chain couples TRBV15 to TRBJ2-5; the D gene is possibly TRBD1 (6 bases). The V and J ends lost 3 bases and 2 bases respectively, with 7 bases between them. The CDR3 extends over 13 amino acids. Germline CDR1 is LNHNV and CDR2 is YYDKDF (reference sequence). The CDR3 DNA is TGTGCCACCAGCAGGGACAGACAAGAGACCCAGTACTTC. Its translation: CATSRDRQETQYF.

The CDR3 DNA sequence: TGTGCCAGCAGTGGGGCGAACACTGAAGCTTTCTTT. Its protein product is CASSGANTEAFF. This chain joins TRBV2 and TRBJ1-1; D is ambiguous. CDR3 length: 12 residues. V was trimmed by 4 bases and J by 1 base, leaving 4 bases between them. The germline CDR1 and CDR2 sequences are SNHLY and FYNNEI.

The V call is TRBV6-1, the J call TRBJ2-1; 7 bases map to TRBD2. The ends lost 0 bases at V and 9 bases at J; junction bases unmatched: 5. This CDR3 contains 14 residues. Germline values: CDR1 MNHNS, CDR2 SASEGT. CDR3 coding DNA: TGTGCCAGCAGTGAAGCGTGGGACTACCGTGAGCAGTTCTTC. This codes for CASSEAWDYREQFF.

To note about this clone: This sample also contains other DNA sequences that code for the same CDR3. The J gene is TRBJ1-5, the V gene TRBV7-2; no definite D call. The length of the CDR3 is 15 residues. The germline V gene has CDR1 SGHTA and CDR2 FQGNSA. V dropped 1 base and J dropped 0 bases, with 7 bases sitting between them. As DNA, the CDR3 is TGTGCCAGCAGCTTAGTGGGGAATAGCAATCAGCCCCAGCATTTT. Translation gives CASSLVGNSNQPQHF.

This chain connects TRBV28 to TRBJ1-1; 7 nucleotides match TRBD1. V shed 2 bases and J 3 bases; nucleotides not matched to a gene: 6. Germline CDR1 MDHEN, CDR2 SYDVKM. The CDR3 is 15 amino acids. The chain's CDR3 is CASSLGDRLYTEAFF. The DNA of the CDR3 is TGTGCCAGCAGTTTAGGGGACAGACTCTACACTGAAGCTTTCTTT. Supplemented by reference TRBV28 and TRBJ1-1, the full variable domain reads DVKVTQSSRYLVKRTGEKVFLECVQDMDHENMFWYRQDPGLGLRLIYFSYDVKMKEKGDIPEGYSVSREKKERFSLILESASTNQTSMYLCASSLGDRLYTEAFFGQGTRLTVV.

The chain links TRBV28 to TRBJ2-7; TRBD1 or TRBD2 may be the D gene (6 bases each). This CDR3 is 13 amino acids long. Germline V lookup: CDR1 MDHEN, CDR2 SYDVKM. V was cut by 8 bases and J by 7 bases, with 18 bases left in between. CDR3 residues: CASSEGEMREQYF. For the CDR3, the DNA is TGTGCCAGCTCGGAGGGGGAGATGAGGGAGCAGTACTTC.

The chain is built from TRBV7-6 and TRBJ1-3; D is uncertain. Trimming removed 2 bases at V and 0 bases at J, with 14 bases between. CDR1 SGHVS and CDR2 FNYEAQ come from the germline V gene. The CDR3 is 17 amino acids. The DNA of the CDR3 is TGTGCCAGCAGCTTACGCACTTCTCAGAGCTCTGGAAACACCATATATTTT. This translates into CASSLRTSQSSGNTIYF.

V and J are TRBV5-4 and TRBJ1-1; maybe TRBD1 (5 bases). CDR3 length: 14 amino acids. Germline CDR1 reads SGHNT; CDR2 reads YYREEE (reference sequence). V was pared by 1 base and J by 1 base, with 8 bases between. CDR3 sequence (DNA): TGTGCCAGCAGCTTGAAGGGGCCGAACACTGAAGCTTTCTTT. It specifies CASSLKGPNTEAFF.